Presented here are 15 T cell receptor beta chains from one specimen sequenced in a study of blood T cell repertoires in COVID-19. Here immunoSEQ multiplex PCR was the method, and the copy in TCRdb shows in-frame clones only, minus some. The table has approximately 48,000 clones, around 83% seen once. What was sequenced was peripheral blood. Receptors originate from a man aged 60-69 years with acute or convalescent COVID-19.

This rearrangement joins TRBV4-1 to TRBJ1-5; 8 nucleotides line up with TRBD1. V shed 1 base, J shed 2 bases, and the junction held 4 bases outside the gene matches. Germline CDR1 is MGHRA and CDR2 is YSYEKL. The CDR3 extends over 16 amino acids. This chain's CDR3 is CASSQGTGFGNQPQHF. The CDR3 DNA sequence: TGCGCCAGCAGCCAAGGGACAGGGTTTGGCAATCAGCCCCAGCATTTT.

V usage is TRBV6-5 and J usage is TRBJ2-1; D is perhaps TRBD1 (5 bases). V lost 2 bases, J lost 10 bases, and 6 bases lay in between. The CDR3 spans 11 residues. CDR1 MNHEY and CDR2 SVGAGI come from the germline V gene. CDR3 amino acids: CASSYQGEQFF. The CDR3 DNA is TGTGCCAGCAGTTACCAGGGAGAGCAGTTCTTC.

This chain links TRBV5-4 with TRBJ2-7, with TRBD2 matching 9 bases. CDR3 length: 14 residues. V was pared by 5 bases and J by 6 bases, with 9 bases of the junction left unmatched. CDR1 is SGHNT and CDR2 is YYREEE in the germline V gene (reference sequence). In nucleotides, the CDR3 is TGTGCCAGCAGGGCGTTAGCGGGAGAAAGCGAGCAGTACTTC. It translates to CASRALAGESEQYF.

The CDR3 sequence is CAWSAVQGNELFF. As DNA, the CDR3 is TGTGCCTGGAGTGCGGTACAGGGAAATGAGCTGTTTTTT. The chain recombines TRBV30 with TRBJ2-2; a weak D match, TRBD1 (6 bases). There are 13 residues in the CDR3. CDR1 is GTSNPN, CDR2 SVGIG, per germline (reference sequence). With 1 base removed from V and 11 bases from J, the gap between germline ends came to 14 bases.

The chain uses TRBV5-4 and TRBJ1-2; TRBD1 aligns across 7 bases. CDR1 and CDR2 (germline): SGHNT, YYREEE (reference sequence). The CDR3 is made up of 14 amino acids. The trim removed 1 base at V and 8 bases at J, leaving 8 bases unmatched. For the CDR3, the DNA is TGTGCCAGCAGCTTGCCGAGACAGGGCCGAGGCTACACCTTC. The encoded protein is CASSLPRQGRGYTF.

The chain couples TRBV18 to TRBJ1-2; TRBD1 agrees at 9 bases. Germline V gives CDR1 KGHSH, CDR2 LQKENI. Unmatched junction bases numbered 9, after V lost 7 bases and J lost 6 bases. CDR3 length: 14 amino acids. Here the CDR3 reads CASCRDRVKDGYTF. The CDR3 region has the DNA TGTGCCAGCTGCCGGGACAGGGTTAAGGATGGCTACACCTTC.

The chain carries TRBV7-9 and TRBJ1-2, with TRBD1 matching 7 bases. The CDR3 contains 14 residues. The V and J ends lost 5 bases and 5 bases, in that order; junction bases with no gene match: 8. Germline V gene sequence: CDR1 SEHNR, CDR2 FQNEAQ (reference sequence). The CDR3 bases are TGTGCCAGCAGCCCGGGACAGTCGCCTTATGGCTACACCTTC. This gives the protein CASSPGQSPYGYTF.

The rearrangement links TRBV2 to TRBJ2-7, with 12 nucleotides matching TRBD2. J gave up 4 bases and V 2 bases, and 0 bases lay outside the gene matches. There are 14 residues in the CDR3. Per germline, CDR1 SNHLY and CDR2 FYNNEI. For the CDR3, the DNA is TGTGCCAGCAGTGAAACTAGCGGGAGGTACGAGCAGTACTTC. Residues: CASSETSGRYEQYF.

CDR3 residues: CASSETLAGRGLEQYF. CDR3 DNA: TGCGCCAGCAGCGAAACCCTAGCGGGAAGGGGTCTCGAGCAGTACTTC. The chain has TRBV5-1 and TRBJ2-7; 9 nucleotides agree with TRBD2. Per germline, CDR1 SGHRS and CDR2 YFSETQ. The V segment lost 4 bases and the J segment 6 bases; nucleotides outside the gene matches: 14. The length of the CDR3 is 16 residues.

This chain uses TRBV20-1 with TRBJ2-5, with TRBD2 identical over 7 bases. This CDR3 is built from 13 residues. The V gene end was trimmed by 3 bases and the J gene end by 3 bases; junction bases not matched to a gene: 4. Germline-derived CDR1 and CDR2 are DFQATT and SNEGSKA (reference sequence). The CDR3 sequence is CSASSAGEETQYF. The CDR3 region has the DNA TGCAGTGCTAGTTCCGCGGGAGAAGAGACCCAGTACTTC.

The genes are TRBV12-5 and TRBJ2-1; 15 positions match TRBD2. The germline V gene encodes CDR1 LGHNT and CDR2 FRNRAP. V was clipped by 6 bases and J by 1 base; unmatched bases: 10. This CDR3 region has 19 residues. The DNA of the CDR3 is TGTGCTAGTGGACTTCGCGGACTAGCGGGAGGGCCGTCCTACAATGAGCAGTTCTTC. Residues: CASGLRGLAGGPSYNEQFF.

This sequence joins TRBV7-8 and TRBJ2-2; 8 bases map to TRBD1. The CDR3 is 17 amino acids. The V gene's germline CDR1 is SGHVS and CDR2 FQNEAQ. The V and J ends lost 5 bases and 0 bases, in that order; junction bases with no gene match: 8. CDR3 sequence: CASSLLAGGPNTGELFF. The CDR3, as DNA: TGTGCCAGCAGCCTACTGGCAGGGGGCCCGAACACCGGGGAGCTGTTTTTT.

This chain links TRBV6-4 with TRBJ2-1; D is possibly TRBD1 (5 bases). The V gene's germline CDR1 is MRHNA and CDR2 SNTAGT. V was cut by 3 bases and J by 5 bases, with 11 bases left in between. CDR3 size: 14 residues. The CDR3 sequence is CASSESWTNNEQFF. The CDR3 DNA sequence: TGTGCCAGCAGTGAGTCTTGGACAAACAATGAGCAGTTCTTC.

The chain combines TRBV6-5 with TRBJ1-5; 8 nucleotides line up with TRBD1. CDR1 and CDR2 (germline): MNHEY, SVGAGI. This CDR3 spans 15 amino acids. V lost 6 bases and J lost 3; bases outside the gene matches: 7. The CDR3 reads CASRGQAAINQPQHF. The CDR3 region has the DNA TGTGCCAGCAGGGGACAGGCGGCGATCAATCAGCCCCAGCATTTT.

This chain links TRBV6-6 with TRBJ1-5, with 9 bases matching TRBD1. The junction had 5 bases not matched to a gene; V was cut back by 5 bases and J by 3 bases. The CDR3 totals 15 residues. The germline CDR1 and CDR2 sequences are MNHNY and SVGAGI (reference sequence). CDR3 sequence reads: CASSGGTGNNQPQHF. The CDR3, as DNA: TGTGCCAGCAGTGGAGGGACAGGGAACAATCAGCCCCAGCATTTT.